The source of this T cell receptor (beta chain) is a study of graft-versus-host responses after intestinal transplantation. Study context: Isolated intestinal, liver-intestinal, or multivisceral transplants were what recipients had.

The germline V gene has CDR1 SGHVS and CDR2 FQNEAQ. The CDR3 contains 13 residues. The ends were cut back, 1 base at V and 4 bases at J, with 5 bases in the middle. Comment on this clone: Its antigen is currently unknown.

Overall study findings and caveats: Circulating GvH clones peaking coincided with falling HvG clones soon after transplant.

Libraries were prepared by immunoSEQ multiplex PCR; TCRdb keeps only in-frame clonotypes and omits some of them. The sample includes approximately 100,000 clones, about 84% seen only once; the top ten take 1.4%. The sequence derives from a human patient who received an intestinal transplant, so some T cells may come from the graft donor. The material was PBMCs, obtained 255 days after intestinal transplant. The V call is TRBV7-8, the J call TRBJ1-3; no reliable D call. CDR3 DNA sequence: TGTGCCAGCAGCTTAGATCCCGGAAACACCATATATTTT. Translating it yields CASSLDPGNTIYF.